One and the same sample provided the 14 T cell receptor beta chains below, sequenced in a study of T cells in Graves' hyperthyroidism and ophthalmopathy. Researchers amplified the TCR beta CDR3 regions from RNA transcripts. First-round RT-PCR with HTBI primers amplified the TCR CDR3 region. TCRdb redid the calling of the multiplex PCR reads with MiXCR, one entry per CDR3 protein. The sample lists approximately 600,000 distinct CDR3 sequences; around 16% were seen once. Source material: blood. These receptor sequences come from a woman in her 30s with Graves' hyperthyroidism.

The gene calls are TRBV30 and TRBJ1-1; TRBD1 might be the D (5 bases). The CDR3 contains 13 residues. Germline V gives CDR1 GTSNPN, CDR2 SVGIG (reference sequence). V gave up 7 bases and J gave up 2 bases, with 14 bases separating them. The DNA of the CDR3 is TGTGCCTTGGACATAGGGTTTAACACTGAAGCTTTCTTT. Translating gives CALDIGFNTEAFF.

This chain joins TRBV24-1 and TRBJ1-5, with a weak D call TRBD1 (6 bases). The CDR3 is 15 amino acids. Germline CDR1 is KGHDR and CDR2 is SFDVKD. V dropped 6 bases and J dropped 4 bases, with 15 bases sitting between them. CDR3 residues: CATSKTGTLNQPQHF. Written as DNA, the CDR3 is TGTGCCACCAGTAAAACCGGGACACTTAATCAGCCCCAGCATTTT.

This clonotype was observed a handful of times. CDR3 sequence reads: CASSLGTGEGGTF. CDR3 nucleotides: TGTGCCAGCAGCCTCGGGACAGGGGAGGGGGGCACCTTC. This rearrangement joins TRBV7-8 to TRBJ1-2; 10 positions agree with TRBD1. J gave up 13 bases and V 5 bases, and 10 bases lay outside the gene matches. The germline CDR1 and CDR2 sequences are SGHVS and FQNEAQ. The CDR3 loop spans 13 amino acids.

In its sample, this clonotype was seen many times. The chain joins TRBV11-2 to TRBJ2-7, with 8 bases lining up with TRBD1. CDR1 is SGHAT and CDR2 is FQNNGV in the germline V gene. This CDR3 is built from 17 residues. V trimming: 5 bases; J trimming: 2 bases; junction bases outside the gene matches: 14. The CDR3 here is CASSLLPQGGQTYEQYF. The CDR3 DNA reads TGTGCCAGCAGCCTCCTTCCACAGGGGGGCCAAACCTACGAGCAGTACTTC.

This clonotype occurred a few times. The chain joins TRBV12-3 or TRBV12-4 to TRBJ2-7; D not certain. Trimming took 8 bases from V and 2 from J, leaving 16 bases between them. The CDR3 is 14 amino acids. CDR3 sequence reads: CASGPNGSPYEQYF. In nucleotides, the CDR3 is TGTGCCAGCGGACCGAATGGGTCCCCCTACGAGCAGTACTTC.

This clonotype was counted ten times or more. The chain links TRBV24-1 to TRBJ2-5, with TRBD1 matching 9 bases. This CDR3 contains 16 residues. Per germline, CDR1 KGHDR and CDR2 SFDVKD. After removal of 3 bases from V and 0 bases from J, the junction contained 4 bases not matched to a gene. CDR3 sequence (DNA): TGTGCCACCAGTGATGGGGACAGGGTATACCAAGAGACCCAGTACTTC. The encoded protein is CATSDGDRVYQETQYF.

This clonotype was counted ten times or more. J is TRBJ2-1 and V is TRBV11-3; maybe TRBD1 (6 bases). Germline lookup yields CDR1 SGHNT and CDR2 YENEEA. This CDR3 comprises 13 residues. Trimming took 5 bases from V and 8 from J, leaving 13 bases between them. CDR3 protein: CASSTGQRDEQFF. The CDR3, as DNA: TGTGCCAGCAGCACCGGACAGAGGGATGAGCAGTTCTTC.

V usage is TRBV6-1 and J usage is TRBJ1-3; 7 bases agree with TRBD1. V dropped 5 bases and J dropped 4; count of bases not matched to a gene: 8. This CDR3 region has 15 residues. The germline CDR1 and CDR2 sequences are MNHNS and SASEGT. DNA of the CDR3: TGTGCCAGCAGTCAAATGACAGGGAGGGGAAACACCATATATTTT. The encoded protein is CASSQMTGRGNTIYF.

The CDR3 DNA is TGTGCCAGCAGCTTATACGGCACCTACGAGCAGTTCTTC. Its protein is CASSLYGTYEQFF. The chain joins TRBV7-8 to TRBJ2-1; D is ambiguous. There are 13 residues in the CDR3. V lost 2 bases and J lost 10, with 12 bases in between. Germline V gene data show CDR1 as SGHVS and CDR2 as FQNEAQ. Drawing the rest from reference TRBV7-8 and TRBJ2-1, the complete variable domain is GAGVSQSPRYKVAKRGQDVALRCDPISGHVSLFWYQQALGQGPEFLTYFQNEAQLDKSGLPSDRFFAERPEGSVSTLKIQRTQQEDSAVYLCASSLYGTYEQFFGPGTRLTVL.

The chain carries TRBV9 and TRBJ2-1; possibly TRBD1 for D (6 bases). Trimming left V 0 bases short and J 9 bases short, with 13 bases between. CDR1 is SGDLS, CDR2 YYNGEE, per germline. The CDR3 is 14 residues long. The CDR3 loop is CASSVGATGSEQFF. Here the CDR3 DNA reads TGTGCCAGCAGCGTAGGAGCCACAGGGTCTGAGCAGTTCTTC.

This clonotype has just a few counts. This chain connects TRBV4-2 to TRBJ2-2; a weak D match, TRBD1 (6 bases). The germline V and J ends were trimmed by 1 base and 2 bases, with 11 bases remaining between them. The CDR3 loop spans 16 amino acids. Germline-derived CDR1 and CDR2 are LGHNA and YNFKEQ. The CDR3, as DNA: TGTGCCAGCAGCCAAGCGGACAGTCTAAACACCGGGGAGCTGTTTTTT. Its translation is CASSQADSLNTGELFF.

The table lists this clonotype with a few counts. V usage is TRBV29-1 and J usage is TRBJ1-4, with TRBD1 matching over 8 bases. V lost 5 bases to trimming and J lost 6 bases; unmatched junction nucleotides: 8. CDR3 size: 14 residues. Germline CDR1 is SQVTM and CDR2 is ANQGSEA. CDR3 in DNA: TGCAGCGTTAGGACAGGGTTACAGGATGAAAAACTGTTTTTT. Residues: CSVRTGLQDEKLFF.

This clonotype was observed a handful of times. The CDR3 spells CSAPSLTPSGELFF. CDR3 bases: TGCAGTGCTCCCTCCCTTACCCCATCCGGGGAGCTGTTTTTT. V gene TRBV20-1 combines with J gene TRBJ2-2; D is ambiguous. The CDR3 consists of 14 residues. The V and J ends lost 5 bases and 6 bases respectively, with 16 bases between them. Germline CDR1 and CDR2: DFQATT and SNEGSKA (reference sequence).

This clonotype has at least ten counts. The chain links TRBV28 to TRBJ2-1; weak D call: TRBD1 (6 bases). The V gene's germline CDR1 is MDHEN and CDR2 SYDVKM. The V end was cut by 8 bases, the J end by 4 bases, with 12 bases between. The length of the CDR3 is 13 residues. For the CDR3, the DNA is TGTGCCAGCCGGGACACCTCATACAATGAGCAGTTCTTC. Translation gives CASRDTSYNEQFF.